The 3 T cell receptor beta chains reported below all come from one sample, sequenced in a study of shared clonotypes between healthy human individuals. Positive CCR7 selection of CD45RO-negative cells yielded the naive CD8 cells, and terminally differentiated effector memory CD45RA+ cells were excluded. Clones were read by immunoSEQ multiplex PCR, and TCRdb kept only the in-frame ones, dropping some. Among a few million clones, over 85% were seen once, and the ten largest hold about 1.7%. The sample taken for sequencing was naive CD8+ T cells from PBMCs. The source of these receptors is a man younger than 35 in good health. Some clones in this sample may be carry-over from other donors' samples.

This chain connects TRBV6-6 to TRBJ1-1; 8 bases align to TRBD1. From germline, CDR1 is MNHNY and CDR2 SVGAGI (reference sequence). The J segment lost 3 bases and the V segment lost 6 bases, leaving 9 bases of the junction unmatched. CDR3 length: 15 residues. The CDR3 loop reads CASRRDRGQDTEAFF. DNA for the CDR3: TGTGCCAGCAGACGAGACAGGGGTCAGGACACTGAAGCTTTCTTT.

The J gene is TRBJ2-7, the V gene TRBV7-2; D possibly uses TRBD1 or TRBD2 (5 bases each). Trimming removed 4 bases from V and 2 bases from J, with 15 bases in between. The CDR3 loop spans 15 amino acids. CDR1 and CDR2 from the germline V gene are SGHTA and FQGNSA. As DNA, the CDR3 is TGTGCCAGCAGCTCACGCCAAGGGACGGCCTACGAGCAGTACTTC. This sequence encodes CASSSRQGTAYEQYF.

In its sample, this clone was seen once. CDR3 coding DNA: TGTGCCAGCAGCGAACGGGACAGAGATCAAGAGACCCAGTACTTC. As protein: CASSERDRDQETQYF. The J gene is TRBJ2-5, the V gene TRBV7-9, with TRBD1 matching 7 bases. The CDR3 extends over 15 amino acids. Germline CDR1 is SEHNR and CDR2 is FQNEAQ (reference sequence). The V gene end was trimmed by 5 bases and the J gene end by 2 bases; junction bases not matched to a gene: 8. The full variable domain, its missing parts supplied by reference TRBV7-9 and TRBJ2-5, is DTGVSQNPRHKITKRGQNVTFRCDPISEHNRLYWYRQTLGQGPEFLTYFQNEAQLEKSRLLSDRFSAERPKGSFSTLEIQRTEQGDSAMYLCASSERDRDQETQYFGPGTRLLVL.